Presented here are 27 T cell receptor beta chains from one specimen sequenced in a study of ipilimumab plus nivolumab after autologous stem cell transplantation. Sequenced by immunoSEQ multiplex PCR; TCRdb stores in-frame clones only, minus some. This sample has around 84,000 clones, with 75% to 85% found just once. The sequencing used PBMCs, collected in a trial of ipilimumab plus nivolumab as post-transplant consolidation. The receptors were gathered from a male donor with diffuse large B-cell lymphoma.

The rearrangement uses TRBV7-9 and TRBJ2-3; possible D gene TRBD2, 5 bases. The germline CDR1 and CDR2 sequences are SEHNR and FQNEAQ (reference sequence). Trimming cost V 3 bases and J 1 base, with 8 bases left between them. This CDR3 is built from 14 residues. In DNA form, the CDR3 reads TGTGCCAGCAGCTTCGACGGGGGCACAGATACGCAGTATTTT. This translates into CASSFDGGTDTQYF.

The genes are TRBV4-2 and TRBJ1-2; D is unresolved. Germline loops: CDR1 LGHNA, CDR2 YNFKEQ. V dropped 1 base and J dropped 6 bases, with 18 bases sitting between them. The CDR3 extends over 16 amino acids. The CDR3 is CASSQADSLFSHGYTF. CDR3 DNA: TGTGCCAGCAGCCAAGCAGATTCCCTATTCTCCCATGGCTACACCTTC.

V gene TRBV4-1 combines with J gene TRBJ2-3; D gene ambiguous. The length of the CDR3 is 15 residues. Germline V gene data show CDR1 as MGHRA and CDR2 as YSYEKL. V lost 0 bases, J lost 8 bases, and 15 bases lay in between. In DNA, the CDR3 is TGCGCCAGCAGCCAAGATCTGACGACGCTGGGTACGCAGTATTTT. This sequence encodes CASSQDLTTLGTQYF.

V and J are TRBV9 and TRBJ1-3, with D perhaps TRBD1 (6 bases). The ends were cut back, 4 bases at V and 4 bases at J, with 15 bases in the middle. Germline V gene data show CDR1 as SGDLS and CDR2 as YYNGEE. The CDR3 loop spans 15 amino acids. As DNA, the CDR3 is TGTGCCAGCAGCCCGAAGGGGGGAATCGGAAACACCATATATTTT. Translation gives CASSPKGGIGNTIYF.

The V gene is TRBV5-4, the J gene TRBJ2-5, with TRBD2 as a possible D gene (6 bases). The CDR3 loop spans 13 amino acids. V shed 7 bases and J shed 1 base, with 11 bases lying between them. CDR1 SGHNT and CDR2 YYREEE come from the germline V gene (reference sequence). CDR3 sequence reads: CASALGGQETQYF. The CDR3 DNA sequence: TGTGCCAGCGCCTTGGGGGGCCAAGAGACCCAGTACTTC. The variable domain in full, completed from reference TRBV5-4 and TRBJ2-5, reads ETGVTQSPTHLIKTRGQQVTLRCSSQSGHNTVSWYQQALGQGPQFIFQYYREEENGRGNFPPRFSGLQFPNYSSELNVNALELDDSALYLCASALGGQETQYFGPGTRLLVL.

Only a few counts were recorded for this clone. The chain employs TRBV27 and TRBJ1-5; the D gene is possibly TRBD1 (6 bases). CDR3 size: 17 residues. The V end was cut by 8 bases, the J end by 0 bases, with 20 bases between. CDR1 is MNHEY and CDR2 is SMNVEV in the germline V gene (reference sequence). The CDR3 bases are TGTGCCAGCCAACAGCTCCGGGGACACCTTAGCAATCAGCCCCAGCATTTT. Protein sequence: CASQQLRGHLSNQPQHF.

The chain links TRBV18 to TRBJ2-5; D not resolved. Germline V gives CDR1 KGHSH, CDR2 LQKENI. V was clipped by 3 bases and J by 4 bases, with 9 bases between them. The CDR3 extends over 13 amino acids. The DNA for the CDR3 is TGTGCCAGCTCACCGACGTCCGGAGAGACCCAGTACTTC. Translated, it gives CASSPTSGETQYF.

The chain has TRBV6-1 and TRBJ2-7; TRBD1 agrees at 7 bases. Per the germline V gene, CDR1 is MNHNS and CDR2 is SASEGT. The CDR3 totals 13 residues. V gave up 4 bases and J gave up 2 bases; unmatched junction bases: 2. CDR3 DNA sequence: TGTGCCAGCAGTGCTGACAGGGCCTACGAGCAGTACTTC. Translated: CASSADRAYEQYF.

Here the CDR3 reads CASSVGGQGTARGEQYF. DNA of the CDR3: TGTGCCAGCAGCGTAGGGGGCCAAGGGACGGCGCGAGGGGAGCAGTACTTC. The chain is built from TRBV9 and TRBJ2-7, with D perhaps given as TRBD1 or TRBD2 (5 bases each). The CDR3 is 17 residues long. Germline loops: CDR1 SGDLS, CDR2 YYNGEE. The V end lost 0 bases, the J end lost 7 bases, and 23 bases lay between the germline ends.

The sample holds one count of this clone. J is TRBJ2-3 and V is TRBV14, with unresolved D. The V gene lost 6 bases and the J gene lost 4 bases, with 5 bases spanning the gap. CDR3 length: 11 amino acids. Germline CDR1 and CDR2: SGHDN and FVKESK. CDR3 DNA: TGTGCCAGCAGTAGTGCAGATACGCAGTATTTT. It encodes CASSSADTQYF. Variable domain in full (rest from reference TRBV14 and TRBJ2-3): EAGVTQFPSHSVIEKGQTVTLRCDPISGHDNLYWYRRVMGKEIKFLLHFVKESKQDESGMPNNRFLAERTGGTYSTLKVQPAELEDSGVYFCASSSADTQYFGPGTRLTVL.

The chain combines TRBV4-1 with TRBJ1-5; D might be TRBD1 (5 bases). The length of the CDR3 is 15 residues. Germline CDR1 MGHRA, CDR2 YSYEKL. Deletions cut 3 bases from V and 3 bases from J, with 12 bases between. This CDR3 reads CASSQVQGFNQPQHF. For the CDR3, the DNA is TGCGCCAGCAGCCAGGTCCAGGGTTTCAATCAGCCCCAGCATTTT.

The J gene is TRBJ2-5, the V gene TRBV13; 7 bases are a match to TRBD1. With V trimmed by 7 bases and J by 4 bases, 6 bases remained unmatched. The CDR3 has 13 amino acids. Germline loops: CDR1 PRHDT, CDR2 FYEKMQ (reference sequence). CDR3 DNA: TGTGCCAGCAACTCAGGGGGATCAGAGACCCAGTACTTC. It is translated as CASNSGGSETQYF.

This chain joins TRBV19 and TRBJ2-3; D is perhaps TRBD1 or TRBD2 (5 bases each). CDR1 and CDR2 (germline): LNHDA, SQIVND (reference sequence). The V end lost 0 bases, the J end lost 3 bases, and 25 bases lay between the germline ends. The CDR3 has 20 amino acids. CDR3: CASSIDPPVFSGTGTDTQYF. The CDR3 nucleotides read TGTGCCAGTAGTATAGACCCTCCGGTTTTTTCGGGGACGGGAACAGATACGCAGTATTTT.

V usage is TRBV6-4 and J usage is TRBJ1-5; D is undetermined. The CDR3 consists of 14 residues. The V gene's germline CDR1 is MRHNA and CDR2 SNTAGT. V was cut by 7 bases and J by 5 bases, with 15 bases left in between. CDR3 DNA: TGTGCCAGCAATCAAGAGGCACTTCATCAGCCCCAGCATTTT. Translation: CASNQEALHQPQHF.

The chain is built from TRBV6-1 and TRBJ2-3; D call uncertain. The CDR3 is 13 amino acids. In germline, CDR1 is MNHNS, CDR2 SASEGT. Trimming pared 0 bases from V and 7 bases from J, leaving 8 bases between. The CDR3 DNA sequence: TGTGCCAGCAGTGAAGCGGATAAAAATACGCAGTATTTT. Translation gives CASSEADKNTQYF.

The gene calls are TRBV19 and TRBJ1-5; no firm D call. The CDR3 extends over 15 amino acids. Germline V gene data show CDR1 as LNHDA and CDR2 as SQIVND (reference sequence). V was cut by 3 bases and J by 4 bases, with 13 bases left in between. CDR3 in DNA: TGTGCCAGTAGTATGGCGGTCAGAGGGAATCAGCCCCAGCATTTT. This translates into CASSMAVRGNQPQHF. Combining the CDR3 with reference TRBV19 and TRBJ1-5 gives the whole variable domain DGGITQSPKYLFRKEGQNVTLSCEQNLNHDAMYWYRQDPGQGLRLIYYSQIVNDFQKGDIAEGYSVSREKKESFPLTVTSAQKNPTAFYLCASSMAVRGNQPQHFGDGTRLSIL.

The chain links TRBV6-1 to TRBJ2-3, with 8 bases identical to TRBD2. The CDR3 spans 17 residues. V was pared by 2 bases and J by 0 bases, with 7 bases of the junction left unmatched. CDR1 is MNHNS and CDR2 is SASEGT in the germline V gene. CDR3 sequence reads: CASSERYGGGSTDTQYF. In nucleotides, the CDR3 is TGTGCCAGCAGTGAACGTTACGGGGGGGGTAGCACAGATACGCAGTATTTT.

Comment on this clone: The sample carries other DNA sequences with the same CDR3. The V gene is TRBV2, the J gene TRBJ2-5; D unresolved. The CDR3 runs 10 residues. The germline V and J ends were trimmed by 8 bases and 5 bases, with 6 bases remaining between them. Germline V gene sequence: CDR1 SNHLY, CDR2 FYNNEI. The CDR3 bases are TGTGCCAGCTCATCGGAGACCCAGTACTTC. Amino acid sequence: CASSSETQYF.

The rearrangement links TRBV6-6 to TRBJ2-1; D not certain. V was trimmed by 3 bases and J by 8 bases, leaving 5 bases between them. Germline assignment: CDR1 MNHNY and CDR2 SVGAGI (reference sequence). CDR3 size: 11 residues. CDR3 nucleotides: TGTGCCAGCAGTTATGAACATGAGCAGTTCTTC. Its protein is CASSYEHEQFF.

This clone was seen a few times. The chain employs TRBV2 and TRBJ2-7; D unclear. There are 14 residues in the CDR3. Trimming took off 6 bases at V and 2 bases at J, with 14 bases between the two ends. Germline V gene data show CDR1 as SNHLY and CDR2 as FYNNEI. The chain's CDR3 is CASRSPDPTYEQYF. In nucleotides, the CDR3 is TGTGCCAGCAGGTCTCCCGATCCAACCTACGAGCAGTACTTC.

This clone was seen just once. The CDR3 protein is CAWSAGQSRGYTF. CDR3 in DNA: TGTGCCTGGAGTGCCGGCCAGTCGAGGGGCTACACCTTC. This chain links TRBV30 with TRBJ1-2; D is ambiguous. V was trimmed by 1 base and J by 8 bases, leaving 14 bases between them. Looked up from germline, CDR1 is GTSNPN and CDR2 is SVGIG (reference sequence). CDR3 length equals 13 residues.

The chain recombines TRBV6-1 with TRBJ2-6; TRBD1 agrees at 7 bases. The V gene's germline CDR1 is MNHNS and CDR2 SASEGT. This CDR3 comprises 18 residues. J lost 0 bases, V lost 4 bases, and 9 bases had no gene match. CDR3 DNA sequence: TGTGCCAGCAGTGGAAGGACAGGCACCATCTCTGGGGCCAACGTCCTGACTTTC. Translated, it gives CASSGRTGTISGANVLTF.

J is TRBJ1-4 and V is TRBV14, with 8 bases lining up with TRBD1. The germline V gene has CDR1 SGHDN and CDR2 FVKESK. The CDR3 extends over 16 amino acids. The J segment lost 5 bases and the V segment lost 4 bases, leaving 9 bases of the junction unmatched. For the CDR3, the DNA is TGTGCCAGCAGCCGGAACAGGGGGATATCGAATGAAAAACTGTTTTTT. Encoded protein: CASSRNRGISNEKLFF.

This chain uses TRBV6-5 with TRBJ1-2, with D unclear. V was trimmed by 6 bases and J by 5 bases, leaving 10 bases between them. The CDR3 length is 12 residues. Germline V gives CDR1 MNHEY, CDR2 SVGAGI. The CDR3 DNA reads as TGTGCCAGCAGCAACGGGTTGTATGGCTACACCTTC. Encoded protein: CASSNGLYGYTF.

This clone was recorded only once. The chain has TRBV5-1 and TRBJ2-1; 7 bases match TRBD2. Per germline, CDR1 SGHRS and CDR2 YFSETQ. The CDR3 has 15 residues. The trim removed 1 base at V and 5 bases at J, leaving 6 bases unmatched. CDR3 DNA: TGCGCCAGCAGCTTGTTCCAGCGGGGCAACAATGAGCAGTTCTTC. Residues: CASSLFQRGNNEQFF.

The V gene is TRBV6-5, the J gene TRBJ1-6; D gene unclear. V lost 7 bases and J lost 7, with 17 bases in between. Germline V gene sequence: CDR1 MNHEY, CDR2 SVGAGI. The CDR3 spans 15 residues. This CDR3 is CASTLDGGSNSPLHF. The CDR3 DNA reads TGTGCCAGCACCTTAGACGGCGGGTCAAATTCACCCCTCCACTTT.

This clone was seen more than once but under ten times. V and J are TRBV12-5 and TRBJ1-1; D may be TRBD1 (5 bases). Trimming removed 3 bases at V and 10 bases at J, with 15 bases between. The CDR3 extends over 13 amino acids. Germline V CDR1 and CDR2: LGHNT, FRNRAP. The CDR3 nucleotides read TGTGCTAGTGGTTTTACCCCGGGGGGAAGAGCTTTCTTT. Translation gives CASGFTPGGRAFF.